This T cell receptor (beta chain) was captured in a study of blood T cell repertoires in COVID-19. As for the study in general: T cells, B-cell-depleted T cells, or PBMCs supplied cDNA or gDNA.

The authors' processing: Reference gene primer amplification yielded estimated nucleated cell counts. TCRdb's table, derived via immunoSEQ multiplex PCR, lists solely in-frame clones and lacks some. From that table come the V and J calls and clone size; the DNA was used to work out D and trimming. The sample lists a few hundred thousand clones, about 87% occurring once. V shed 4 bases and J shed 4 bases, with 13 bases lying between them. Germline V gene sequence: CDR1 LGHNA, CDR2 YNFKEQ. The CDR3 covers 14 residues. V is TRBV4-2 and J is TRBJ1-1; D might be TRBD1 (5 bases). This sequence was found in a man in his sixties who had recovered from COVID-19. Sequenced sample: peripheral blood. CDR3 coding DNA: TGTGCCAGCAGCCGGTCTGGGGGGGGCACTGAAGCTTTCTTT. This sequence encodes CASSRSGGGTEAFF.